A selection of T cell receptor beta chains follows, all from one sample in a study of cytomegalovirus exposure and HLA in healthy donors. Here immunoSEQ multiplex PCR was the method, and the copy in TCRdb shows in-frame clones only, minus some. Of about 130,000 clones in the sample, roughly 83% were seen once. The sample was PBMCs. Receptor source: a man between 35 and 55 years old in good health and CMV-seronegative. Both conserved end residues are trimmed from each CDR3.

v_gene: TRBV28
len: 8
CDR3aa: ASTDTEAF

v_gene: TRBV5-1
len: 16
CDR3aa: ASSLGQGALSSYNEQF

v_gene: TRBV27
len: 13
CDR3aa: ASSLRAGGSYEQY

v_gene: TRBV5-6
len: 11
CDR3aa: ASSSADRRGYT

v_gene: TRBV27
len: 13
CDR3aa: ASRGGGQGDHEQY

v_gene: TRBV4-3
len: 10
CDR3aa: ASSSGQGEAF

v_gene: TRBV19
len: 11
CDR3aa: ASTGGGSGPQH

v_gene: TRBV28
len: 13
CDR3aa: ASSTTGTTNYGYT

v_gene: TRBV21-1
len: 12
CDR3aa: ASRGRGPFYEQY

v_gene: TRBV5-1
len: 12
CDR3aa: ASSVQGIADTQY

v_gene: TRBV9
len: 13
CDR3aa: ASSGAGFRTDTQY

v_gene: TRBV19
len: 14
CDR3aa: ASSIRTSGTLETQY

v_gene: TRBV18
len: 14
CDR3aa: ASSPRMRGGVDTQY

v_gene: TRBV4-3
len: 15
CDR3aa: ASSQEGLAAYQETQY

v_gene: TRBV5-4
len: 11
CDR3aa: ASSQIPTDTQY

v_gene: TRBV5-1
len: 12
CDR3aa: ASSLASFDNEQF

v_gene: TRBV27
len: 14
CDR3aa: ASSLFGRVGTDTQY

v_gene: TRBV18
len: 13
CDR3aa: ASSPPGLQNTEAF

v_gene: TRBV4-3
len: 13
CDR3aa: ASSQDAVAAFEQY

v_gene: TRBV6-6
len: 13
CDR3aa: ASSYSGGRGEIGV

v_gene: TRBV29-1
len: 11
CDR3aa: SVVDSGNTEAF

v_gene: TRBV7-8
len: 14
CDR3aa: ASSPLGLGARQPQH

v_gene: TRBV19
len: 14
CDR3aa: ASSASGSSSTDTQY

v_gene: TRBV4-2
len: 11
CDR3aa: ASSQGGTGQEV

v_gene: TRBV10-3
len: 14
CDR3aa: AISERGTGSYNEQF

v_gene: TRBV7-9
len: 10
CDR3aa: ASSPDLNEQF

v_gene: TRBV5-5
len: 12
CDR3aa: ASSLSGQGHEQY

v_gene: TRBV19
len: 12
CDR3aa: ASSIRQRQETQY

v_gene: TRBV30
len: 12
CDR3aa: AWSPGTGLTEAF

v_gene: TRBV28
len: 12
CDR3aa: ASSFQGAKNEQY

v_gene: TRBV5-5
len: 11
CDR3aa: ASSLDNSYEQY

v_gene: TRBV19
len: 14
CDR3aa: ASSMNGAGGRAEAF

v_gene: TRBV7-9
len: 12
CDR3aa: ASSLKDSPYEQY

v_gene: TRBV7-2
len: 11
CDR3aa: ASSLVRNTEAF

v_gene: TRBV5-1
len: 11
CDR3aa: ASSLNRDYEQY

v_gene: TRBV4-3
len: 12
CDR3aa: ASSQSGTVYGYT

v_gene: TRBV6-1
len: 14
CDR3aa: ASSGQGARGNQPQH

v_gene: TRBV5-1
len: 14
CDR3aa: ASSLMAGENTGELF

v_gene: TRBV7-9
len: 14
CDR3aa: ASSSLAWTGDYGYT

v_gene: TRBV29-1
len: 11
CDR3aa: SVEEGRQGEQF

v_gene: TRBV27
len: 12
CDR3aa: ASSLWTSGNEQF

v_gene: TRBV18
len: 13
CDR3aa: ASSLTGSFNQPQH

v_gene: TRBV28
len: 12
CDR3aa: ASRRGTENSPLH

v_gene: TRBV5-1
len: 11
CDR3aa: ASRPAGSYEQY

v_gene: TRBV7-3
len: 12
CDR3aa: ASSTGGLTDTQY

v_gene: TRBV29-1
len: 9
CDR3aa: SATGSYEQY

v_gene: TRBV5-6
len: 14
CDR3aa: ASRETGGADTGELF

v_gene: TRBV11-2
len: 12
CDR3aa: ASSPGGGTGELF

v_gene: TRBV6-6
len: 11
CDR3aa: ASISEWSTEAF

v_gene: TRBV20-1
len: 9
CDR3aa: SASLGNTIY